Reported below is one TCR beta chain. This clonotype was picked up many times. No antigen is known for it. Base qualities were left out, and no much larger clone turns up one base away. This was a case-control study nested in a cohort of healthcare workers in London, UK, who had nasopharyngeal swab PCR tests and blood samples taken every week. Healthcare workers were recruited between 23 and 31 March 2020, during the week of the UK lockdown, and were followed weekly for up to roughly 16 weeks. Taken from the germline V gene, the CDR1 and CDR2 loops are ENHRY and SYGVKD. Trimming at the junction amounts to 6 bases on V and 4 bases on J, and the germline ends lie 10 bases apart. Measured from the cysteine to the phenylalanine, the CDR3 is 13 residues long. The CDR3 DNA has 39 bases and is translated from base 1. These data originate in a study of early T cells in non-severe SARS-CoV-2 infection (dated by TCRdb to the early 2020s). General notes on the study: TCR sequencing used bulk RNA from unsorted whole blood, so alpha and beta chains could not be paired. Broad study findings and their caveats: VDJdb matching was skewed toward anti-spike CD8 responses and likely underestimated virus-specific expansions, missing private and CD4 specificities.

The library was prepared using 5' RACE. The sample was run on a NextSeq 500. The TCR library protocol attached unique molecular identifiers to individual cDNA molecules to correct for sequencing error and PCR bias. TCR alpha and beta chains were both sequenced, and the abundances of alpha and beta sequences in each sample were closely correlated with each other. The authors' analysis ran thus. Decombinator V4 was used to annotate the V gene, J gene and CDR3 of the TCR sequences. TCRs were defined as expanded if a significant change between any two time points was detected under a Poisson model with p below 0.0001. Abundances of TCRs were expressed as counts per million after normalisation to the total number of TCRs sequenced in each sample. TRAV1-2 paired with TRAJ12, TRAJ20 or TRAJ33 defined MAIT TCRs, while TRAV10 paired with TRAJ18 defined iNKT TCRs. VDJdb, accessed 1 November 2021, was searched for CMV, EBV and SARS-CoV-2 annotated TCRs, excluding TCRs annotated for multiple antigens. TCRdb trimmed public reads at Q25 via fastp, called clones via MiXCR and kept in-frame beta chains. Rows are unified per CDR3 protein, each entry keeping the most common DNA and genes. The V and J calls and clone size come from TCRdb's table, not from the authors' own analysis. For this sample the table gives about 110,000 distinct CDR3 sequences, of which around an eighth were detected only once. The ten largest make up about 4% of the sample.

This receptor chain uses TRBV10-3 and TRBJ2-1; perhaps TRBD1 is the D gene, with 6 bases matching. Sequenced here: whole blood, sampled at baseline. This sequence originates from an adult who was a healthcare worker with PCR-confirmed SARS-CoV-2 infection or an uninfected control (not recorded which). This receptor has the CDR3 CAISRDNYNEQFF. The sequence in DNA is TGTGCCATCAGCCGGGACAATTACAATGAGCAGTTCTTC.